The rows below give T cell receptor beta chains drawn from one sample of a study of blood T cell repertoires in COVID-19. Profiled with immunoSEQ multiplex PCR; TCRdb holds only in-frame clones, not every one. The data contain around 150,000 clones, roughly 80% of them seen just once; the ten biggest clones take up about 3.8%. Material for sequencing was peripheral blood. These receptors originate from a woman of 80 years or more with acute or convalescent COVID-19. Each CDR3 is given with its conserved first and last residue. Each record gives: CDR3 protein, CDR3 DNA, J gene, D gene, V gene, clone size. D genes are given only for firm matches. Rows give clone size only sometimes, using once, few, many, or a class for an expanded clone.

cdr3_aa: CSASSGGGRRRINQPQHF; cdr3_nt: TGCAGTGCTAGTAGTGGGGGAGGAAGACGGAGAATCAATCAGCCCCAGCATTTT; j_call: TRBJ1-5; d_call: NA; v_call: TRBV20-1; clone_size: NA
cdr3_aa: CATSRASNEKLFF; cdr3_nt: TGTGCCACCAGCAGAGCCTCTAATGAAAAACTGTTTTTT; j_call: TRBJ1-4; d_call: NA; v_call: TRBV15; clone_size: NA
cdr3_aa: CASSTDWRGEQFF; cdr3_nt: TGCGCCAGCAGTACGGACTGGAGGGGTGAGCAGTTCTTC; j_call: TRBJ2-1; d_call: NA; v_call: TRBV5-1; clone_size: NA
cdr3_aa: CASSRGGPPYSPLHF; cdr3_nt: TGTGCCAGCTCCCGGGGGGGCCCCCCCTATTCACCCCTCCACTTT; j_call: TRBJ1-6; d_call: NA; v_call: TRBV18; clone_size: NA
cdr3_aa: CASSLSGTGETDTQYF; cdr3_nt: TGTGCCAGCAGCTTGTCCGGGACAGGGGAGACAGATACGCAGTATTTT; j_call: TRBJ2-3; d_call: TRBD1; v_call: TRBV7-3; clone_size: few
cdr3_aa: CASSLGAGNTEAFF; cdr3_nt: TGTGCCAGCAGCTTAGGGGCAGGAAACACTGAAGCTTTCTTT; j_call: TRBJ1-1; d_call: NA; v_call: TRBV7-2; clone_size: NA
cdr3_aa: CASSIEQGVSEAFF; cdr3_nt: TGTGCCAGTAGTATAGAGCAGGGGGTGAGTGAAGCTTTCTTT; j_call: TRBJ1-1; d_call: TRBD1; v_call: TRBV19; clone_size: NA
cdr3_aa: CASRWRGQAYEQYF; cdr3_nt: TGTGCCAGCAGGTGGAGGGGACAGGCCTACGAGCAGTACTTC; j_call: TRBJ2-7; d_call: TRBD1; v_call: TRBV6-5; clone_size: NA
cdr3_aa: CSVENHGGTEAFF; cdr3_nt: TGCAGCGTTGAGAACCATGGAGGGACTGAAGCTTTCTTT; j_call: TRBJ1-1; d_call: NA; v_call: TRBV29-1; clone_size: NA
cdr3_aa: CASSLPFGTSGGNEQFF; cdr3_nt: TGTGCCAGCAGCTTACCATTCGGGACTAGCGGAGGGAATGAGCAGTTCTTC; j_call: TRBJ2-1; d_call: TRBD2; v_call: TRBV7-8; clone_size: once
cdr3_aa: CASSQGQNTEAFF; cdr3_nt: TGTGCCAGCAGCCAGGGACAGAACACTGAAGCTTTCTTT; j_call: TRBJ1-1; d_call: NA; v_call: TRBV7-8; clone_size: NA
cdr3_aa: CASSLNSGDDEKLFF; cdr3_nt: TGTGCCAGCAGCTTAAATTCGGGGGATGATGAAAAACTGTTTTTT; j_call: TRBJ1-4; d_call: NA; v_call: TRBV7-2; clone_size: NA
cdr3_aa: CASLQSPRDYGYTF; cdr3_nt: TGTGCCAGCTTACAATCGCCCCGTGACTATGGCTACACCTTC; j_call: TRBJ1-2; d_call: NA; v_call: TRBV2; clone_size: NA
cdr3_aa: CASSRSGAGGSYNEQFF; cdr3_nt: TGTGCCAGCAGTCGTAGCGGAGCGGGAGGGTCCTACAATGAGCAGTTCTTC; j_call: TRBJ2-1; d_call: TRBD2; v_call: TRBV7-6; clone_size: NA